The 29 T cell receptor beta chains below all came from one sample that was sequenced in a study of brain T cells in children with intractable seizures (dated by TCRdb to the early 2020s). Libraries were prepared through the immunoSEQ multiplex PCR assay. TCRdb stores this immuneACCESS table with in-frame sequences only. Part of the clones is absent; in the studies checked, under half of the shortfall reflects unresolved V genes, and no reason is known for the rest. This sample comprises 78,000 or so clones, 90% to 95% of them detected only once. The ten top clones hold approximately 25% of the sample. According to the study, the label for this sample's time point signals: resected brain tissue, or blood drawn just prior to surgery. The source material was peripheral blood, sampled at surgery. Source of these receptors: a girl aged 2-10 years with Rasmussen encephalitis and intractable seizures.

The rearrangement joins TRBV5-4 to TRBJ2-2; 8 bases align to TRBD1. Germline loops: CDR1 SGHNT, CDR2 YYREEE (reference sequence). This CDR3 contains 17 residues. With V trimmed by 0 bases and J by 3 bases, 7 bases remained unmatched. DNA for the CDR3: TGTGCCAGCAGCTTGGTCCGGACAGGGAAGGACACCGGGGAGCTGTTTTTT. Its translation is CASSLVRTGKDTGELFF.

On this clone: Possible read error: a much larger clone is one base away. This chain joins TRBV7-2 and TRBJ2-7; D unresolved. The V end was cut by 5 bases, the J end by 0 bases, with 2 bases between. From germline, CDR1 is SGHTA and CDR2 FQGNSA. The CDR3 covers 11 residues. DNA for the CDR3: TGTGCCAGCAGCCACTCCTACGAGCAGTACTTC. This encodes CASSHSYEQYF.

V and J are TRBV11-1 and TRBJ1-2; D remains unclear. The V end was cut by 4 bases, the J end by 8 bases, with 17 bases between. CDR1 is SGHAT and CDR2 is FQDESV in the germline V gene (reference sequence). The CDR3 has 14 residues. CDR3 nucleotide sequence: TGTGCCAGCAGCTCGCACACGGCCCCTGCGGGCTACACCTTC. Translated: CASSSHTAPAGYTF.

The DNA of the CDR3 is TGTGCCAGCAGGAGAACAGGGTCCGGGGAGCTGTTTTTT. Translating gives CASRRTGSGELFF. This chain joins TRBV6-5 and TRBJ2-2; possible D gene TRBD1, 6 bases. CDR3 length: 13 amino acids. The V gene's germline CDR1 is MNHEY and CDR2 SVGAGI. Trimming took 6 bases from V and 6 from J, leaving 11 bases between them.

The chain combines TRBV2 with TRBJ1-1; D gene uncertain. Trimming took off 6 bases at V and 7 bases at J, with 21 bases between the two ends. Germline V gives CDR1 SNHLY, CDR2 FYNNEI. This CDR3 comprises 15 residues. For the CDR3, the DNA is TGTGCCAGCAGCGCGACTTACAGCGGTTTGGTTGAAGCTTTCTTT. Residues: CASSATYSGLVEAFF.

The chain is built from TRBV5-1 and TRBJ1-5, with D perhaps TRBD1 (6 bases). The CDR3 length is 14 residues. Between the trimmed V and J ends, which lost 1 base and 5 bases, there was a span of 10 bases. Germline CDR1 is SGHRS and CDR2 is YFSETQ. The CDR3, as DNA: TGCGCCAGCAGCTTGATCCCAGGGGATCAGCCCCAGCATTTT. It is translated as CASSLIPGDQPQHF.

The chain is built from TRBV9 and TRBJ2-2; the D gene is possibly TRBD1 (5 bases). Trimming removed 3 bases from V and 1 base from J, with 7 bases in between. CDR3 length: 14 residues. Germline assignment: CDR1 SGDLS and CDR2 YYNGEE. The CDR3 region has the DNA TGTGCCAGCAGCGACAGGCTGAACACCGGGGAGCTGTTTTTT. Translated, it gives CASSDRLNTGELFF.

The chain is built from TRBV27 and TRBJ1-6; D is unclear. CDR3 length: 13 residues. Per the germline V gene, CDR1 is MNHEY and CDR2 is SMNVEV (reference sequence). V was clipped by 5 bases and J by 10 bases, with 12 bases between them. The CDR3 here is CASSALSPSPLHF. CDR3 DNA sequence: TGTGCCAGCAGTGCCCTGAGTCCATCACCCCTCCACTTT.

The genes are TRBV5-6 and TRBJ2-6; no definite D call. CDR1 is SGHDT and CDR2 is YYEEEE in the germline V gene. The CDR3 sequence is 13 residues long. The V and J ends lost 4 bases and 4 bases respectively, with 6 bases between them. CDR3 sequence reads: CASSPAGANVLTF. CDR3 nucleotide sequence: TGTGCCAGCAGCCCCGCCGGGGCCAACGTCCTGACTTTC. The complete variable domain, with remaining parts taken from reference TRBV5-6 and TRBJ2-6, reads DAGVTQSPTHLIKTRGQQVTLRCSPKSGHDTVSWYQQALGQGPQFIFQYYEEEERQRGNFPDRFSGHQFPNYSSELNVNALLLGDSALYLCASSPAGANVLTFGAGSRLTVL.

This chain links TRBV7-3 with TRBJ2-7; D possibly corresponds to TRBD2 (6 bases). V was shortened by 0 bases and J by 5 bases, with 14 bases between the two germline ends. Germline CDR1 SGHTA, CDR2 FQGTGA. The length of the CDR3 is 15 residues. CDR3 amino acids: CASSLTGGKMDEQYF. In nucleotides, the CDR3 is TGTGCCAGCAGCTTAACTGGGGGGAAGATGGACGAGCAGTACTTC.

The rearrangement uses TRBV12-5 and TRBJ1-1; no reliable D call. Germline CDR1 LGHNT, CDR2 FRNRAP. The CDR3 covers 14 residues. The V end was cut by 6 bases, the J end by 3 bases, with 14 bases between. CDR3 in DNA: TGTGCTAGTGGCTTCGTGGCAAGACACACTGAAGCTTTCTTT. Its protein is CASGFVARHTEAFF.

The CDR3 loop is CASSPQGTAGNTIYF. The CDR3 DNA is TGTGCCAGCTCACCCCAGGGGACAGCTGGAAACACCATATATTTT. The V call is TRBV18, the J call TRBJ1-3; 7 bases align to TRBD1. CDR3 length: 15 amino acids. CDR1 and CDR2 from the germline V gene are KGHSH and LQKENI. V gave up 3 bases and J gave up 2 bases; unmatched junction bases: 4.

CDR3 DNA: TGTGCCTGGACCCCAGGTTCCTACGAGCAGTACTTC. Protein product: CAWTPGSYEQYF. V usage is TRBV30 and J usage is TRBJ2-7, with D unclear. Germline CDR1 reads GTSNPN; CDR2 reads SVGIG (reference sequence). V was trimmed by 4 bases and J by 1 base, leaving 8 bases between them. This CDR3 is 12 amino acids long.

CDR3 in DNA: TGTGCCAGCCGTACGAGACAGCCCAATCAGCCCCAGCATTTT. It translates to CASRTRQPNQPQHF. The chain combines TRBV6-5 with TRBJ1-5; D is perhaps TRBD1 (5 bases). This CDR3 contains 14 residues. Germline CDR1 MNHEY, CDR2 SVGAGI. V lost 8 bases and J 3 bases, leaving 14 bases between the germline ends.

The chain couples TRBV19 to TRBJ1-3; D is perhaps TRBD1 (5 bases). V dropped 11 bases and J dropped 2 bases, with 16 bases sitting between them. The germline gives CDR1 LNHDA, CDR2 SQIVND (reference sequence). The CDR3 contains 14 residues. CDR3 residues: CAARGVGAGNTIYF. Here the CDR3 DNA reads TGTGCCGCGAGAGGTGTAGGGGCTGGAAACACCATATATTTT.

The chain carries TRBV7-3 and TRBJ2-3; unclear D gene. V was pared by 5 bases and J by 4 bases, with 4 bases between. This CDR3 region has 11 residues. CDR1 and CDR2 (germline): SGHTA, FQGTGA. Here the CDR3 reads CASSVADTQYF. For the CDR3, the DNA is TGTGCCAGCAGCGTCGCAGATACGCAGTATTTT.

The CDR3 bases are TGTGCCATCTCTCGCCAGCTTAGCAATCAGCCCCAGCATTTT. Protein product: CAISRQLSNQPQHF. This chain connects TRBV19 to TRBJ1-5; D unclear. From germline, CDR1 is LNHDA and CDR2 SQIVND (reference sequence). The ends were cut back, 10 bases at V and 0 bases at J, with 13 bases in the middle. The CDR3 contains 14 residues.

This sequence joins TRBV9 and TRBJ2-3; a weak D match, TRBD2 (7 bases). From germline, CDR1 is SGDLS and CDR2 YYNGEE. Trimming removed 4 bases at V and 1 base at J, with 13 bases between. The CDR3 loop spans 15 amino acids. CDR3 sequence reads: CASSLLGGGTDTQYF. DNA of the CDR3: TGTGCCAGCAGCCTACTAGGGGGGGGCACAGATACGCAGTATTTT.

CDR3: CASSRLQVDQPQHF. The DNA of the CDR3 is TGTGCCAGTAGTAGATTACAGGTGGATCAGCCCCAGCATTTT. This chain joins TRBV19 and TRBJ1-5; possibly TRBD1 for D (5 bases). Deletions cut 4 bases from V and 5 bases from J, with 12 bases between. There are 14 residues in the CDR3. The germline V gene has CDR1 LNHDA and CDR2 SQIVND (reference sequence).

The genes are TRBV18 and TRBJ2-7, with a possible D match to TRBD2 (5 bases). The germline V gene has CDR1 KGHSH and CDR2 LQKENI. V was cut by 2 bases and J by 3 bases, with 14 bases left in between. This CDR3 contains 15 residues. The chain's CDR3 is CASSPGGSSFYEQYF. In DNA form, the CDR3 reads TGTGCCAGCTCACCAGGAGGCAGCTCCTTCTACGAGCAGTACTTC.

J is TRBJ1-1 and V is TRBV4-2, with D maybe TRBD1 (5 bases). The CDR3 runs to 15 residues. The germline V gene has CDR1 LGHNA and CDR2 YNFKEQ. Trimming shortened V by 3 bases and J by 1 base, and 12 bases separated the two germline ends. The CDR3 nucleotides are TGTGCCAGCAGCCACAGATCGGGGCCGAACACTGAAGCTTTCTTT. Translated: CASSHRSGPNTEAFF.

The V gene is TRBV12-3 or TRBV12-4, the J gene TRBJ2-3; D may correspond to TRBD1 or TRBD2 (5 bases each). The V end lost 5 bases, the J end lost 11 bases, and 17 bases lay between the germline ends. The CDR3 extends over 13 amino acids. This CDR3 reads CASSPWDPEEQYF. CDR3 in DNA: TGTGCCAGCAGTCCTTGGGACCCCGAGGAGCAGTATTTT.

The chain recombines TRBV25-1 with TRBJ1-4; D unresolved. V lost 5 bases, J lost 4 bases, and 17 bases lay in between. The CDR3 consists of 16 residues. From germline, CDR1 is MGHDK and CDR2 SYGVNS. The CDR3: CASSPHGTPGNEKLFF. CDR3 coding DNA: TGTGCCAGCAGTCCCCACGGAACTCCTGGTAATGAAAAACTGTTTTTT. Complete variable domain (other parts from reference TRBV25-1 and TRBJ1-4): EADIYQTPRYLVIGTGKKITLECSQTMGHDKMYWYQQDPGMELHLIHYSYGVNSTEKGDLSSESTVSRIRTEHFPLTLESARPSHTSQYLCASSPHGTPGNEKLFFGSGTQLSVL.

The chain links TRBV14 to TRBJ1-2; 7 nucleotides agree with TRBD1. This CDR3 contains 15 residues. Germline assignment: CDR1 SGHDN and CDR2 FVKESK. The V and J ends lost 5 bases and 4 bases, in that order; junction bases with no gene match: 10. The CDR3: CASSFAGTALYGYTF. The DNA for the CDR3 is TGTGCCAGCAGCTTCGCCGGGACAGCCCTCTATGGCTACACCTTC.

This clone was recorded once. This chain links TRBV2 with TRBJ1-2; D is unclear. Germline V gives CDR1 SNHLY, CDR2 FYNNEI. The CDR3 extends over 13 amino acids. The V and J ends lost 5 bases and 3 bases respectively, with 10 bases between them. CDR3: CASSSETHYGYTF. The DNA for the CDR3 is TGTGCCAGCAGTTCCGAGACACACTATGGCTACACCTTC.

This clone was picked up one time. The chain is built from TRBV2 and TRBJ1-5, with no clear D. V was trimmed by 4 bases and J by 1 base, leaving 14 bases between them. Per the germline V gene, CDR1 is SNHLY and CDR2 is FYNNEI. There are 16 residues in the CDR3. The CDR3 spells CASSGPMGTSNQPQHF. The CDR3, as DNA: TGTGCCAGCAGTGGGCCGATGGGTACGAGCAATCAGCCCCAGCATTTT. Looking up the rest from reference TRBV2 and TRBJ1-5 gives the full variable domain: EPEVTQTPSHQVTQMGQEVILRCVPISNHLYFYWYRQILGQKVEFLVSFYNNEISEKSEIFDDQFSVERPDGSNFTLKIRSTKLEDSAMYFCASSGPMGTSNQPQHFGDGTRLSIL.

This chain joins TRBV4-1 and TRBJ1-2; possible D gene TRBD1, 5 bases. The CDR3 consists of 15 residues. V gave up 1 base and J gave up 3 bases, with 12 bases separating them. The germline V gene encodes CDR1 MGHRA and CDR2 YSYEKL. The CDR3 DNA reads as TGCGCCAGCAGCCAAGGAACAGGCCACGACTATGGCTACACCTTC. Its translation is CASSQGTGHDYGYTF.

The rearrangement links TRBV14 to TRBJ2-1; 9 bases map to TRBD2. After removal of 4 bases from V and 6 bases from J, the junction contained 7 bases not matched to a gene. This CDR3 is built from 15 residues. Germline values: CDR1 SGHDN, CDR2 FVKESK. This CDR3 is CASSPRLAVINEQFF. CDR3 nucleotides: TGTGCCAGCAGCCCCCGACTAGCGGTGATCAATGAGCAGTTCTTC. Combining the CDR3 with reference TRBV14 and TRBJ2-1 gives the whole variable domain EAGVTQFPSHSVIEKGQTVTLRCDPISGHDNLYWYRRVMGKEIKFLLHFVKESKQDESGMPNNRFLAERTGGTYSTLKVQPAELEDSGVYFCASSPRLAVINEQFFGPGTRLTVL.

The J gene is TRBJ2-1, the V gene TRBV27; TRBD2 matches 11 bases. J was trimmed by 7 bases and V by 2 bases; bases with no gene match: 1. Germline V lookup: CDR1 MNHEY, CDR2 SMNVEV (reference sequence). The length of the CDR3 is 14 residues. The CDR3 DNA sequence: TGTGCCAGCAGTTTACGGACTAGCGGGAATGAGCAGTTCTTC. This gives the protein CASSLRTSGNEQFF.